This T cell receptor beta chain is drawn from a study of blood T cell repertoires in COVID-19. Overall study context: T cells, B-cell-depleted T cells, or PBMCs provided the cDNA or gDNA that served as material.

Trimming at V came to 5 bases and at J to 1 base, leaving 4 bases not matched to a gene. The length of the CDR3 is 15 residues. Germline loops: CDR1 SNHLY, CDR2 FYNNEI. Clones were read by immunoSEQ multiplex PCR, and TCRdb kept only the in-frame ones, dropping some. In the table there are 250,000 to 350,000 clones, 80% to 90% of which are singletons. The chain couples TRBV2 to TRBJ1-5; 8 bases match TRBD1. Sequencing was carried out using peripheral blood. The TCR sequence derives from a woman aged 45-65 years who had recovered from COVID-19. The CDR3 DNA sequence: TGTGCCAGCAGTCGGACAGGGCCGAGCAATCAGCCCCAGCATTTT. This sequence encodes CASSRTGPSNQPQHF.